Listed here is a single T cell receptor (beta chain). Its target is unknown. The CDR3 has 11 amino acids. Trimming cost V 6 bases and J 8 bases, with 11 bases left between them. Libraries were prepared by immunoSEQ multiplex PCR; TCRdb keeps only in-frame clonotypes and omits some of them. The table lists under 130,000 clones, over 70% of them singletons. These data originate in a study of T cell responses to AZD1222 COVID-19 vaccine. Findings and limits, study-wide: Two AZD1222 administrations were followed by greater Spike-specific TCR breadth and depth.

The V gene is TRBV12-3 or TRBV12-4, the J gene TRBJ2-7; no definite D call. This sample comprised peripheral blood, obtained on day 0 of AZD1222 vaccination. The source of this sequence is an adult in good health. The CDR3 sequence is CASSQVTKQYF. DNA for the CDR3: TGTGCCAGCAGCCAAGTTACGAAGCAGTACTTC.